Below, one TCR beta chain is given with its context. As yet, its antigen is unknown. The source of the sample is a study of cytomegalovirus exposure and HLA in healthy donors. V was clipped by 6 bases and J by 0 bases; unmatched bases: 12. In germline, CDR1 is MNHEY, CDR2 SMNVEV (reference sequence). The CDR3 length is 17 residues. Data came from immunoSEQ multiplex PCR; TCRdb stores just in-frame clones and leaves some out. The data contain about 38,000 clones, over 80% of them singletons. General observations from the study: The study recorded 160 or so TCR beta chains that were cytomegalovirus-associated. It was confirmed in vitro that a few of the CMV-associated chains were specific for CMV antigens.

Sequenced material: PBMCs. The receptor was derived from a man younger than 35 in good health and CMV-seronegative. The J gene is TRBJ1-1, the V gene TRBV27; the match to TRBD1 covers 8 bases. CDR3 sequence: CASRSDRGSLVNTEAFF. The CDR3 DNA reads as TGTGCCAGCAGGTCAGACAGGGGTTCGTTAGTGAACACTGAAGCTTTCTTT.